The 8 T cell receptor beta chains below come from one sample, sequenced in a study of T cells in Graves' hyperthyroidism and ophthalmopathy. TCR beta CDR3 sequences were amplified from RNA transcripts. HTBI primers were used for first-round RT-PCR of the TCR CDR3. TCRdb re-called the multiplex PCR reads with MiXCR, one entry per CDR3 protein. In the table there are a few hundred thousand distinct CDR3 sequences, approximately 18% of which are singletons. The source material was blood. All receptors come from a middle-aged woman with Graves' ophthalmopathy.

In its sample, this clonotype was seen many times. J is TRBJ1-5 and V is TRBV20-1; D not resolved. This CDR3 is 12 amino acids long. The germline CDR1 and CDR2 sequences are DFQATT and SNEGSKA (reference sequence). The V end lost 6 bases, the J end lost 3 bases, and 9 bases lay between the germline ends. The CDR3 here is CSATHPNQPQHF. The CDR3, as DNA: TGCAGTGCAACGCACCCCAATCAGCCCCAGCATTTT.

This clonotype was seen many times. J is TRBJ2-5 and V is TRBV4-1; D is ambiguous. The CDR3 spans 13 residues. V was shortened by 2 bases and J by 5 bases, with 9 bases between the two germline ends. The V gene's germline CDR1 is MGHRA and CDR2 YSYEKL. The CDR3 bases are TGCGCCAGCAGCCAAATCTTGGGGGAGACCCAGTACTTC. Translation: CASSQILGETQYF.

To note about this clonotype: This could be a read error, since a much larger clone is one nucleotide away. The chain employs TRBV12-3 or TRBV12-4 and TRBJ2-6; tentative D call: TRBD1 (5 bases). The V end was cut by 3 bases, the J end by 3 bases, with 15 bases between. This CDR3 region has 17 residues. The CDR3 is CASSFISGRYGANVLTF. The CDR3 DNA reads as TGTGCCAGCAGTTTCATTTCAGGGCGCTATGGGGCCAACGTCCTGACTTTC.

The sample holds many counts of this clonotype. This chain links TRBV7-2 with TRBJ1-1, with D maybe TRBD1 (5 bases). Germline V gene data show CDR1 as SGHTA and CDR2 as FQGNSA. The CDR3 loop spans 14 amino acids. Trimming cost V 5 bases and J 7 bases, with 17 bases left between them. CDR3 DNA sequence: TGTGCCAGCAGCCGACGACCGCAGGGTGGTGAAGCTTTCTTT. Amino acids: CASSRRPQGGEAFF.

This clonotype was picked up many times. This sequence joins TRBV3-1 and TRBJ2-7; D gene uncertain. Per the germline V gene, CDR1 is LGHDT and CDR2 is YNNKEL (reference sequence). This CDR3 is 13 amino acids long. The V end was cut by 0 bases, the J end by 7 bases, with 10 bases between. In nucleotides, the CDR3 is TGTGCCAGCAGCCAAGACCCACCTGGAGAGCAGTACTTC. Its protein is CASSQDPPGEQYF.

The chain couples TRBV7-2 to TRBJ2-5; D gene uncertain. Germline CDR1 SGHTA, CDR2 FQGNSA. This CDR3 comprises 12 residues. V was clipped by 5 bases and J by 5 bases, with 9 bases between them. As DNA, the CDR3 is TGTGCCAGCAGCAAAGAATCGGAGACCCAGTACTTC. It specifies CASSKESETQYF.

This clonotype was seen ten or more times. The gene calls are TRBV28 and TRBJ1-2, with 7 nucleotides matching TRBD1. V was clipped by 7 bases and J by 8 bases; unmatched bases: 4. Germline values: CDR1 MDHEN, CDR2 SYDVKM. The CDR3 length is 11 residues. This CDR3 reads CASKGAGGYTF. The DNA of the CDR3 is TGTGCCAGCAAGGGGGCTGGAGGCTACACCTTC.

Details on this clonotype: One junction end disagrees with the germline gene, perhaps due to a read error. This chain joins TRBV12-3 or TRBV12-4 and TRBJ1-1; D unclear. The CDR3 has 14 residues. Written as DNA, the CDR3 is TGCGCCAGCAGTTTCTGGACGGGAGAAACTGAAGCTTTCTTT. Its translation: CASSFWTGETEAFF.